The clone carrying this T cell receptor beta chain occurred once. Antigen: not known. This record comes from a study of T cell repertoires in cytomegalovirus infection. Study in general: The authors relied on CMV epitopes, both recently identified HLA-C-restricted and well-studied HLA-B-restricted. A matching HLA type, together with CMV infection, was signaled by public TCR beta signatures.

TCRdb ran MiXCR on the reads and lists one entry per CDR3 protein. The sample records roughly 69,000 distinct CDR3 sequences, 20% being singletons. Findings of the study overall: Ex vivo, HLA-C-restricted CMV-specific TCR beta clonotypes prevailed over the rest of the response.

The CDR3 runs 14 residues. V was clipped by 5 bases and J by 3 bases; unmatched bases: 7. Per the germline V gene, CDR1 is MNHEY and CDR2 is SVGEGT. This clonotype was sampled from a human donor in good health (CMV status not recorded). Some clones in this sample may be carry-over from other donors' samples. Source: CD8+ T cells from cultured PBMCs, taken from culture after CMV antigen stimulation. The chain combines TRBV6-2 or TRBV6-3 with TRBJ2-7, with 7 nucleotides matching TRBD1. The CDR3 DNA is TGTGCCAGCAGTATAAGGGACAGCTACTACGAGCAGTACTTC. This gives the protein CASSIRDSYYEQYF.